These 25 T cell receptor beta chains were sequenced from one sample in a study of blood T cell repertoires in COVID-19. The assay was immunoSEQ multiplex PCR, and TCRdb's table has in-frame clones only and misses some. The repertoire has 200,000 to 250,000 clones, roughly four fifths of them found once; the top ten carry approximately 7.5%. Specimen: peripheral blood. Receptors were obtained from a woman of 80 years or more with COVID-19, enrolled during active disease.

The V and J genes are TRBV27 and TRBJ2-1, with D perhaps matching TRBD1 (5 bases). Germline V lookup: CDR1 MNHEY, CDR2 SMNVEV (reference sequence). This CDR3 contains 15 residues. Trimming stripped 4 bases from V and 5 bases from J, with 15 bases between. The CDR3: CASSSPSTGDNEQFF. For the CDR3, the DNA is TGTGCCAGCAGTTCCCCGAGTACAGGAGACAATGAGCAGTTCTTC.

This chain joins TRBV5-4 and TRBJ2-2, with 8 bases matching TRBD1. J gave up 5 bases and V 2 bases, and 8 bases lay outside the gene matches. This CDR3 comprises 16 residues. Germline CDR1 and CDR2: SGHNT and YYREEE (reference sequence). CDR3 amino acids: CASSLGGQGKTGELFF. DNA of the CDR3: TGTGCCAGCAGCTTAGGCGGACAGGGTAAAACCGGGGAGCTGTTTTTT.

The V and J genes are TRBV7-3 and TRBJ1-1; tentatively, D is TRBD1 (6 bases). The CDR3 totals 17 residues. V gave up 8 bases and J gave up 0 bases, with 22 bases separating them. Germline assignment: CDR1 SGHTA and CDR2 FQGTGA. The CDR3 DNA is TGTGCCAGCCTAGCGGGCTTTGCGGACAGCATGAACACTGAAGCTTTCTTT. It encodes CASLAGFADSMNTEAFF.

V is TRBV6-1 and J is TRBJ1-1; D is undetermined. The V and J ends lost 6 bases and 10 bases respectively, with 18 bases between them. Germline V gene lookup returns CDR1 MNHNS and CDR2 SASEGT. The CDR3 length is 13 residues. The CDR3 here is CASRPTQVMGAFF. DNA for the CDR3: TGTGCCAGCAGACCGACGCAGGTCATGGGAGCTTTCTTT.

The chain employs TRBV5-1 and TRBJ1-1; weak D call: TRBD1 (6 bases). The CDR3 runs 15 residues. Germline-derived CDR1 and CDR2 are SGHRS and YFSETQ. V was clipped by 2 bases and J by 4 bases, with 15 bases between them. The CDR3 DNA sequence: TGCGCCAGCAGCTTAAATCTGCAGGGGCCCACTGAAGCTTTCTTT. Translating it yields CASSLNLQGPTEAFF.

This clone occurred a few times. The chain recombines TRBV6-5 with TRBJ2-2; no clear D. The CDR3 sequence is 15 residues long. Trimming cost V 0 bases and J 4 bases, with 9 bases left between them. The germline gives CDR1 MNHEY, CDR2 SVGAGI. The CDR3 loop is CASSYSMPGTGELFF. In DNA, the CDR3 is TGTGCCAGCAGTTACTCGATGCCAGGCACCGGGGAGCTGTTTTTT.

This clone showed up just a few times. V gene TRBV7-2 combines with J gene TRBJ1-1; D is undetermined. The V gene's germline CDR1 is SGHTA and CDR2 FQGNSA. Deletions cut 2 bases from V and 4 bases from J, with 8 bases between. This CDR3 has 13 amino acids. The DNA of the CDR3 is TGTGCCAGCAGCTTACGGGAGGGCACTGAAGCTTTCTTT. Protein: CASSLREGTEAFF.

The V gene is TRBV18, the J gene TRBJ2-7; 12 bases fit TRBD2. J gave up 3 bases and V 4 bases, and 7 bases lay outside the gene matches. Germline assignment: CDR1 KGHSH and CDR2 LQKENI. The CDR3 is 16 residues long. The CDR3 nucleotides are TGTGCCAGCTCACTAACTCGACTAGCGGGAGACTACGAGCAGTACTTC. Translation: CASSLTRLAGDYEQYF.

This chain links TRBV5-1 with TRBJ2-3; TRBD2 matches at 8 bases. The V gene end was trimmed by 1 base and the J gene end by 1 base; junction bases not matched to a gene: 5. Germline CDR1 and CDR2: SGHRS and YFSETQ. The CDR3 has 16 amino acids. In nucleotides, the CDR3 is TGCGCCAGCAGCTTGTTACTTAGCGGGGGCACAGATACGCAGTATTTT. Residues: CASSLLLSGGTDTQYF. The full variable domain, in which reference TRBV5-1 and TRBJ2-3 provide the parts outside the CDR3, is KAGVTQTPRYLIKTRGQQVTLSCSPISGHRSVSWYQQTPGQGLQFLFEYFSETQRNKGNFPGRFSGRQFSNSRSEMNVSTLELGDSALYLCASSLLLSGGTDTQYFGPGTRLTVL.

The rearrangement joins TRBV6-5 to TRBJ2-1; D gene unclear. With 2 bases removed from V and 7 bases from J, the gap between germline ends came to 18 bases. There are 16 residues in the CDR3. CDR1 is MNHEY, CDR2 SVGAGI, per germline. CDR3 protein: CASSYEAPGAGNEQFF. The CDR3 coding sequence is TGTGCCAGCAGTTACGAGGCCCCCGGTGCCGGAAATGAGCAGTTCTTC.

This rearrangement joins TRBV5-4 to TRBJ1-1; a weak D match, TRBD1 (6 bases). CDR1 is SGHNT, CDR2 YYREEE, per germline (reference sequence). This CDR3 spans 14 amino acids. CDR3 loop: CAGGAPASGTEAFF. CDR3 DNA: TGTGCAGGGGGGGCTCCAGCATCGGGGACTGAAGCTTTCTTT.

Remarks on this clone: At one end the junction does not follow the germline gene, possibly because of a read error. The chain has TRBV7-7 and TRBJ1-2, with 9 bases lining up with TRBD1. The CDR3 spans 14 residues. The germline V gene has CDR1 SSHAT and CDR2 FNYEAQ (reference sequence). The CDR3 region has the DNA TGTGCTAGCAGCTTAGAACAGGGGGCGTCCTCCTACACCTTC. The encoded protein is CASSLEQGASSYTF. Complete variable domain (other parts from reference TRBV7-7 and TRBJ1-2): GAGVSQSPRYKVTKRGQDVTLRCDPISSHATLYWYQQALGQGPEFLTYFNYEAQPDKSGLPSDRFSAERPEGSISTLTIQRTEQRDSAMYRCASSLEQGASSYTFGSGTRLTVV.

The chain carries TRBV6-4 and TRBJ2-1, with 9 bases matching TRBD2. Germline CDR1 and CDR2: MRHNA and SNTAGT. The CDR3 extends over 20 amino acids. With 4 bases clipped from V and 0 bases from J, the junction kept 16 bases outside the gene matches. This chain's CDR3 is CASSARSGGGAISSYNEQFF. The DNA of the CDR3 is TGTGCCAGCAGTGCCCGATCAGGCGGGGGGGCCATAAGCTCCTACAATGAGCAGTTCTTC.

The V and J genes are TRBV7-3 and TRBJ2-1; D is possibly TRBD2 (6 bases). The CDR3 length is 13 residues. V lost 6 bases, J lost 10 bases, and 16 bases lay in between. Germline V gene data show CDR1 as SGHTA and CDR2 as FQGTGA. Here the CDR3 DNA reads TGTGCCAGCAGTCAAATGCGGGGTGGGGAGCAGTTCTTC. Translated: CASSQMRGGEQFF.

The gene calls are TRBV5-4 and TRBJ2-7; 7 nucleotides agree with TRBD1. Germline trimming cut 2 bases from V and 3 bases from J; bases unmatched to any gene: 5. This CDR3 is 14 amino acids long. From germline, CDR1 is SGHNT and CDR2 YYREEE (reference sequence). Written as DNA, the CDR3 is TGTGCCAGCAGCTTTGGCCGGACAGGCTACGAGCAGTACTTC. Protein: CASSFGRTGYEQYF.

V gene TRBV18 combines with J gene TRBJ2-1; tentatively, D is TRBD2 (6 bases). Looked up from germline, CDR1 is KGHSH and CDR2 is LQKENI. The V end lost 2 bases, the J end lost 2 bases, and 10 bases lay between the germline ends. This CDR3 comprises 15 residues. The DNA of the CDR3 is TGTGCCAGCTCACCAAATAGCGGACCCTACAATGAGCAGTTCTTC. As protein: CASSPNSGPYNEQFF.

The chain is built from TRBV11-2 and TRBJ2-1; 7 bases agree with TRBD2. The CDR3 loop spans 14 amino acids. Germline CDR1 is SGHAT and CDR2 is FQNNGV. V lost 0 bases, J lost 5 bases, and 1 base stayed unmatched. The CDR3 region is CASSLDGGDNEQFF. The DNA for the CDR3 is TGTGCCAGCAGCTTAGATGGGGGGGACAATGAGCAGTTCTTC.

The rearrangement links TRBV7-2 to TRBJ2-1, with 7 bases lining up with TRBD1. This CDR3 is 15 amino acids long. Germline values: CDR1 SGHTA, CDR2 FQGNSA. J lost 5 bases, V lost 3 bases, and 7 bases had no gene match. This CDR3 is CASSFRDRLDNEQFF. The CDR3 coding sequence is TGTGCCAGCAGCTTCCGGGACAGACTTGACAATGAGCAGTTCTTC.

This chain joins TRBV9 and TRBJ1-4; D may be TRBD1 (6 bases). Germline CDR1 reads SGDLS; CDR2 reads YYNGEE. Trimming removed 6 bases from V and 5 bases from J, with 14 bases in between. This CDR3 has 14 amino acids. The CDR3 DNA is TGTGCCAGCACCACAGGGAACAGAAATGAAAAACTGTTTTTT. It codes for CASTTGNRNEKLFF. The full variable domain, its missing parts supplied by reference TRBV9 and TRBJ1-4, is DSGVTQTPKHLITATGQRVTLRCSPRSGDLSVYWYQQSLDQGLQFLIQYYNGEERAKGNILERFSAQQFPDLHSELNLSSLELGDSALYFCASTTGNRNEKLFFGSGTQLSVL.

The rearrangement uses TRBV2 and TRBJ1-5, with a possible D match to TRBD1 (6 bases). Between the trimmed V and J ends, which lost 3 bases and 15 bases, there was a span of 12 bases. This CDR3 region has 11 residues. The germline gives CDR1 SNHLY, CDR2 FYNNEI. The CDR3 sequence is CASSEWDTTHF. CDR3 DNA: TGTGCCAGCAGTGAGTGGGACACAACGCATTTT.

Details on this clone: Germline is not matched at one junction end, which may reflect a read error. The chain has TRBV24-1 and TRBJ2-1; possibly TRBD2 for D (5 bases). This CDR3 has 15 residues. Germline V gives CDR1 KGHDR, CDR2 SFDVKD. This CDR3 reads CATCDYRGGYNEQFF. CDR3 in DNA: TGTGCCACCTGTGACTACAGAGGAGGCTACAATGAGCAGTTCTTC.

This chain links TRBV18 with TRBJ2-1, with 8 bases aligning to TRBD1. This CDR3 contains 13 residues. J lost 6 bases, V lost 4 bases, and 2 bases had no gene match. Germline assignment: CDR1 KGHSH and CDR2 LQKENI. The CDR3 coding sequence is TGTGCCAGCTCACTAGGACAGGGCAATGAGCAGTTCTTC. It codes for CASSLGQGNEQFF.

The chain's CDR3 is CASSKYRGEDQPQHF. The CDR3 DNA reads as TGTGCCAGCAGCAAATACAGGGGTGAGGATCAGCCCCAGCATTTT. The chain employs TRBV5-8 and TRBJ1-5, with 7 bases that match TRBD1. This CDR3 comprises 15 residues. The V gene end was trimmed by 4 bases and the J gene end by 5 bases; junction bases not matched to a gene: 9. The germline CDR1 and CDR2 sequences are SGHTS and YDEGEE.

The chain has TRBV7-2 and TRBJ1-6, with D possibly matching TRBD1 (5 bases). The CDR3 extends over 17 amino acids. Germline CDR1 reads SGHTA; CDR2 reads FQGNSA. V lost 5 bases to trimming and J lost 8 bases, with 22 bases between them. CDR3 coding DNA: TGTGCCAGCAGCCAATGGACACTAACAAGAGCCTATTCACCCCTCCACTTT. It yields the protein CASSQWTLTRAYSPLHF. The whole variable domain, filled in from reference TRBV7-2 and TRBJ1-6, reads GAGVSQSPSNKVTEKGKDVELRCDPISGHTALYWYRQSLGQGLEFLIYFQGNSAPDKSGLPSDRFSAERTGGSVSTLTIQRTQQEDSAVYLCASSQWTLTRAYSPLHFGNGTRLTVT.

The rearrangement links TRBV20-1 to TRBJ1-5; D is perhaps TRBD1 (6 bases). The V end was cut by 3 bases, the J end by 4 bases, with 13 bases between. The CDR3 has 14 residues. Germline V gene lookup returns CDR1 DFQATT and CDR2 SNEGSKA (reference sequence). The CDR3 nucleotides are TGCAGTGCTAGTCCCGGGACAACAAATCAGCCCCAGCATTTT. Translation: CSASPGTTNQPQHF.